The source of this TCR beta chain is a study of T-cell memory formation after mild COVID-19. Overall study: Clustering of TCRs was largely donor specific.

Study-wide results and caveats: Later expanders leaned CD4+, whereas clones that contracted between day 15 and 85 were balanced CD4/CD8.

Comment on this clonotype: The antigen remains unidentified.

Amplification by 5'RACE using constant-segment primers produced TCR alpha and TCR beta cDNA libraries that carried sample barcodes and UMIs. TCRdb fed the 5' RACE reads into MiXCR, producing one record per CDR3 protein. Of tens of thousands of distinct CDR3 sequences in the sample, approximately 15% were seen once. This TCR came from an adult woman who had mild COVID-19 (a few samples of this study predate the infection). Cell type and time point are not known. Sequenced input: PBMCs or a T cell subset sorted from them (not recorded which).

The CDR3 coding sequence is TGCGCCAGCAGCCCCGATGGGGACCACTACGAGCAGTACTTC. This gives the protein CASSPDGDHYEQYF. This rearrangement joins TRBV4-3 to TRBJ2-7; D is possibly TRBD1 or TRBD2 (5 bases each). V lost 4 bases, J lost 3 bases, and 13 bases lay in between. CDR3 size: 14 residues. CDR1 is LGHNA and CDR2 is YSLEER in the germline V gene.